A single sample is the source of the 10 T cell receptor beta chains below, sequenced in a study of blood T cell repertoires in COVID-19. Measured with immunoSEQ multiplex PCR; TCRdb has only the in-frame clones, and not every one. The repertoire holds about 49,000 clones, with approximately 86% as singletons. Sequencing was done on a sample of peripheral blood. Every receptor here comes from a man aged 35-49 years with active COVID-19.

This chain uses TRBV30 with TRBJ2-1, with 7 bases fitting TRBD2. Germline lookup yields CDR1 GTSNPN and CDR2 SVGIG (reference sequence). CDR3 size: 12 residues. The V and J ends lost 3 bases and 13 bases, in that order; junction bases with no gene match: 9. The CDR3: CAWRTWGGSQFF. For the CDR3, the DNA is TGTGCCTGGAGGACGTGGGGGGGGAGCCAGTTCTTC.

In its sample, this clone was seen once. The genes are TRBV7-3 and TRBJ1-2; D call uncertain. Germline V CDR1 and CDR2: SGHTA, FQGTGA. Trimming took 2 bases from V and 8 from J, leaving 12 bases between them. CDR3 size: 13 residues. CDR3 bases: TGTGCCAGCAGCTTAGACCGGGGTTCCGGCTACACCTTC. This encodes CASSLDRGSGYTF.

In its sample, this clone was seen once. This chain connects TRBV2 to TRBJ1-2; D may be TRBD1 (5 bases). There are 13 residues in the CDR3. The germline V gene has CDR1 SNHLY and CDR2 FYNNEI. Trimming removed 0 bases from V and 8 bases from J, with 10 bases in between. The CDR3 DNA follows: TGTGCCAGCAGTGAAGCAGGGAGGGGAGGCTACACCTTC. It translates to CASSEAGRGGYTF.

The chain couples TRBV27 to TRBJ2-7; 10 bases fit TRBD1. This CDR3 has 20 residues. Germline V gene lookup returns CDR1 MNHEY and CDR2 SMNVEV (reference sequence). Losses at the gene ends were 5 bases for V and 5 bases for J; bases not matched to a gene: 24. CDR3 coding DNA: TGTGCCAGCAGTCCCGTCTATCTATTGCCGGGACAGGGGTTGGGGAACGAGCAGTACTTC. Protein product: CASSPVYLLPGQGLGNEQYF.

The V call is TRBV7-9, the J call TRBJ1-1; D ambiguous. The CDR3 loop spans 15 amino acids. In germline, CDR1 is SEHNR, CDR2 FQNEAQ (reference sequence). V lost 5 bases, J lost 0 bases, and 13 bases lay in between. This CDR3 is CASSPGVGVNTEAFF. CDR3 coding DNA: TGTGCCAGCAGCCCCGGGGTAGGAGTGAACACTGAAGCTTTCTTT.

The chain carries TRBV28 and TRBJ1-2; maybe TRBD1 (6 bases). V was cut by 6 bases and J by 6 bases, with 14 bases left in between. The V gene's germline CDR1 is MDHEN and CDR2 SYDVKM. The CDR3 runs 13 residues. The CDR3 DNA reads TGTGCCAGCAGCCCAGGACAGATTAATGGCTACACCTTC. As protein: CASSPGQINGYTF.

This clone was recorded once. The chain carries TRBV6-5 and TRBJ1-2; a weak D match, TRBD1 (5 bases). The V end was cut by 6 bases, the J end by 0 bases, with 8 bases between. The germline CDR1 and CDR2 sequences are MNHEY and SVGAGI. There are 13 residues in the CDR3. The CDR3 DNA sequence: TGTGCCAGCAGCGCACAGGCTAACTATGGCTACACCTTC. It encodes CASSAQANYGYTF.

The chain recombines TRBV6-5 with TRBJ1-5; 9 bases align to TRBD1. CDR1 and CDR2 (germline): MNHEY, SVGAGI. The CDR3 has 14 amino acids. The J segment lost 4 bases and the V segment lost 5 bases, leaving 3 bases of the junction unmatched. The CDR3 DNA reads TGTGCCAGCAGTCGGGGACAGGGAAATCAGCCCCAGCATTTT. Its translation: CASSRGQGNQPQHF.

CDR3 nucleotide sequence: TGTGCCAGTAGTATCCACCCGGGTGGCTACACCTTC. This gives the protein CASSIHPGGYTF. The J gene is TRBJ1-2, the V gene TRBV19; the D is unclear. CDR3 length equals 12 residues. The V and J ends lost 3 bases and 7 bases respectively, with 9 bases between them. Germline V gives CDR1 LNHDA, CDR2 SQIVND (reference sequence).

As to this clone: At one boundary the junction diverges from the germline segment, which might be a read error. The chain joins TRBV7-9 to TRBJ2-1, with 9 positions matching TRBD1. This CDR3 contains 12 residues. In germline, CDR1 is SEHNR, CDR2 FQNEAQ (reference sequence). The CDR3 loop reads CASSRTGEVVLF. CDR3 nucleotides: TGTGCCAGCAGCCGGACAGGGGAGGTTGTACTCTTC.